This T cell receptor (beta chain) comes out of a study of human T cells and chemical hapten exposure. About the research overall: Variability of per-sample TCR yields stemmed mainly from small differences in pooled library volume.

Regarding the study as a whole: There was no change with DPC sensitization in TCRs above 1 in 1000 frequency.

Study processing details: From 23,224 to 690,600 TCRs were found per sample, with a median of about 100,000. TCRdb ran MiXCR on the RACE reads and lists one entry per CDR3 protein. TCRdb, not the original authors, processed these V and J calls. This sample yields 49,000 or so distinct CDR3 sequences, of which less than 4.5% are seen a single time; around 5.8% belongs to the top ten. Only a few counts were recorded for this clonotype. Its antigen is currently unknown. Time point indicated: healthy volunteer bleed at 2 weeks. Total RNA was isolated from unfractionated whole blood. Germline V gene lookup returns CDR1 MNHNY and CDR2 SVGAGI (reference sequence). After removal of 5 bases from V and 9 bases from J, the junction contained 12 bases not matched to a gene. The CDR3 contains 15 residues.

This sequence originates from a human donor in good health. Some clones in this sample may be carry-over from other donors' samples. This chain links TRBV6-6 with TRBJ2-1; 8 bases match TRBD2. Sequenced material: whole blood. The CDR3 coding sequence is TGTGCCAGCAGTACCACTACGGGACTAGTTGTTGAGCAGTTCTTC. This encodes CASSTTTGLVVEQFF.